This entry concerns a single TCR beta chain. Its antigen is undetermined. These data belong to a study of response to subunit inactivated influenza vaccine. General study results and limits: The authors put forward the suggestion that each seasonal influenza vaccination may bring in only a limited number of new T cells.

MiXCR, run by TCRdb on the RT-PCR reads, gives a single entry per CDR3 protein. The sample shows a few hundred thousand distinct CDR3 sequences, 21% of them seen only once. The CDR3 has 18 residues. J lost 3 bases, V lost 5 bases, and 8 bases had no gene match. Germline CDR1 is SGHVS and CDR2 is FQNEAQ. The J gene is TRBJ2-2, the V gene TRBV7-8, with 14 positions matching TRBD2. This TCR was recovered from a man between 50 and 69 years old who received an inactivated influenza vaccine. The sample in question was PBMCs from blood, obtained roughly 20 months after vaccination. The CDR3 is CASSRRLAGGLDTGELFF. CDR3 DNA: TGTGCCAGCAGCAGAAGACTAGCGGGGGGGCTAGACACCGGGGAGCTGTTTTTT. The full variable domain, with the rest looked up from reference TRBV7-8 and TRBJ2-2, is GAGVSQSPRYKVAKRGQDVALRCDPISGHVSLFWYQQALGQGPEFLTYFQNEAQLDKSGLPSDRFFAERPEGSVSTLKIQRTQQEDSAVYLCASSRRLAGGLDTGELFFGEGSRLTVL.